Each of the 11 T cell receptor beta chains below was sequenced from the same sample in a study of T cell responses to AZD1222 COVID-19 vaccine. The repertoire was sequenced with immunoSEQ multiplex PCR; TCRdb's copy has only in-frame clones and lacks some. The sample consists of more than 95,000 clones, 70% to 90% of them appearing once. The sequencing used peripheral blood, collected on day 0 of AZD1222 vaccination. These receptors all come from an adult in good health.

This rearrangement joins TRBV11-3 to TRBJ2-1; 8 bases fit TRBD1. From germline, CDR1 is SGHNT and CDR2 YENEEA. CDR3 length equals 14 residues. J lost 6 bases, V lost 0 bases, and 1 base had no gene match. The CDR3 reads CASSLDGQGNEQFF. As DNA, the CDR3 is TGTGCCAGCAGCTTAGATGGACAGGGCAATGAGCAGTTCTTC.

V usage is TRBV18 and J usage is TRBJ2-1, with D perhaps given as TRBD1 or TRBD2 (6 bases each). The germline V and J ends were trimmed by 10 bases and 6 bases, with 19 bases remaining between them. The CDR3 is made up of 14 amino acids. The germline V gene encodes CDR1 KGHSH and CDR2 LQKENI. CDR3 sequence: CATTTSGGLNEQFF. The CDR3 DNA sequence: TGTGCCACCACGACTAGTGGGGGGCTCAATGAGCAGTTCTTC.

CDR3 residues: CAWSVGNDNQPQHF. The CDR3 bases are TGTGCCTGGAGTGTAGGGAATGACAATCAGCCCCAGCATTTT. The rearrangement links TRBV30 to TRBJ1-5; D is ambiguous. This CDR3 is 14 amino acids long. CDR1 is GTSNPN and CDR2 is SVGIG in the germline V gene (reference sequence). Trimming stripped 0 bases from V and 3 bases from J, with 9 bases between.

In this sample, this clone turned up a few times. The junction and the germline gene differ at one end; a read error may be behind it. The DNA for the CDR3 is TGTGCCAGCAGCTTGCTTGCGGGGGGGCCCTCCCACGAGCAGTACTTC. Its translation is CASSLLAGGPSHEQYF. This chain joins TRBV5-4 and TRBJ2-7; 9 bases agree with TRBD2. From germline, CDR1 is SGHNT and CDR2 YYREEE (reference sequence). This CDR3 contains 16 residues.

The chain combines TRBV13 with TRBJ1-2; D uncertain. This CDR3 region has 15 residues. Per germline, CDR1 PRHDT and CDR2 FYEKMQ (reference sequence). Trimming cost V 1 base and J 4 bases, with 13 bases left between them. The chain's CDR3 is CASSLVSQGIYGYTF. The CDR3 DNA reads TGTGCCAGCAGCTTAGTGTCCCAAGGGATCTATGGCTACACCTTC. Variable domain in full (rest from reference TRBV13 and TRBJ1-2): AAGVIQSPRHLIKEKRETATLKCYPIPRHDTVYWYQQGPGQDPQFLISFYEKMQSDKGSIPDRFSAQQFSDYHSELNMSSLELGDSALYFCASSLVSQGIYGYTFGSGTRLTVV.

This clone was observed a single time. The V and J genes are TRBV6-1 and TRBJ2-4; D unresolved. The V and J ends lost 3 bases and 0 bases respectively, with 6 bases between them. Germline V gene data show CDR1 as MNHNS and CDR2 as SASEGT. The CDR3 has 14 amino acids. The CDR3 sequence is CASSEVLAKNIQYF. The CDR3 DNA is TGTGCCAGCAGTGAGGTACTAGCCAAAAACATTCAGTACTTC.

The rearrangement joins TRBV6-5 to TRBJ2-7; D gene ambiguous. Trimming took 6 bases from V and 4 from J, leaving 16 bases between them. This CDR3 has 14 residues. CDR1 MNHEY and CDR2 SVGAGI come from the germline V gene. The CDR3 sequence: CASSITTPIYEQYF. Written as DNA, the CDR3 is TGTGCCAGCAGCATTACTACCCCGATTTACGAGCAGTACTTC.

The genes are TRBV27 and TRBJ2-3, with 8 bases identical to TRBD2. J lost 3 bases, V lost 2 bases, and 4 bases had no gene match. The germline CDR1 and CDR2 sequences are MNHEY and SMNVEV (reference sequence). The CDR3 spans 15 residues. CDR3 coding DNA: TGTGCCAGCAGTTTAACGCGGGGGGTTACAGATACGCAGTATTTT. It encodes CASSLTRGVTDTQYF.

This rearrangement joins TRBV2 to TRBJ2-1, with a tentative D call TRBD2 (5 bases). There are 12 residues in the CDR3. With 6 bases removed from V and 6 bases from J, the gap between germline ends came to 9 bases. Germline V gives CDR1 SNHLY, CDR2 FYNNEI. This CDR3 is CASRGVGNEQFF. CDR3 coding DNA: TGTGCCAGCAGGGGAGTGGGCAATGAGCAGTTCTTC.

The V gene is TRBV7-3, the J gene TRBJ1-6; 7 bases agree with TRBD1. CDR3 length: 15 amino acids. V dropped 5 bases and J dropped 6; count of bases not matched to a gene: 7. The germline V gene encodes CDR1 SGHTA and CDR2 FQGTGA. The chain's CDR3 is CASSLGTVSNSPLHF. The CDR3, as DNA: TGTGCCAGCAGCCTAGGGACAGTCTCTAATTCACCCCTCCACTTT.

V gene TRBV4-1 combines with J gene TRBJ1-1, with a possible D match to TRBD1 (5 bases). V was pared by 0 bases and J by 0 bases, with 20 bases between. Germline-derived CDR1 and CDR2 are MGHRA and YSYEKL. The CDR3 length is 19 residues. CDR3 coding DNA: TGCGCCAGCAGCCAAGATCCCAGGGTTTATGTGGGGGTGAACACTGAAGCTTTCTTT. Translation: CASSQDPRVYVGVNTEAFF.